The 12 T cell receptor beta chains listed next were all sequenced from one sample in a study of blood T cell repertoires in COVID-19. Sequencing was performed with immunoSEQ multiplex PCR; in TCRdb, only in-frame clones are kept and a portion is missing. The sample yields roughly 100,000 clones, around 90% seen once. Material: peripheral blood. All receptors derive from a man between 50 and 59 years old with active or convalescent COVID-19.

The chain is built from TRBV13 and TRBJ2-5; D gene unclear. This CDR3 spans 14 amino acids. The ends were cut back, 0 bases at V and 4 bases at J, with 9 bases in the middle. Germline CDR1 reads PRHDT; CDR2 reads FYEKMQ (reference sequence). The CDR3 sequence: CASSLGIVRETQYF. The CDR3 bases are TGTGCCAGCAGCTTAGGTATCGTCCGAGAGACCCAGTACTTC.

The chain uses TRBV11-2 and TRBJ2-2; possible D gene TRBD1, 6 bases. Germline V gene sequence: CDR1 SGHAT, CDR2 FQNNGV. The germline V and J ends were trimmed by 5 bases and 7 bases, with 14 bases remaining between them. This CDR3 spans 14 amino acids. The CDR3 DNA reads as TGTGCCAGCAGCGTACAGGGAAGCTACGGGGAGCTGTTTTTT. This sequence encodes CASSVQGSYGELFF.

The CDR3: CASTQNRNTEAFF. CDR3 DNA sequence: TGTGCCAGCACCCAAAACAGGAACACTGAAGCTTTCTTT. V is TRBV2 and J is TRBJ1-1; no firm D call. CDR3 length equals 13 residues. Trimming cost V 7 bases and J 1 base, with 10 bases left between them. Per germline, CDR1 SNHLY and CDR2 FYNNEI.

This chain links TRBV13 with TRBJ1-1; 8 nucleotides agree with TRBD1. The CDR3 runs 15 residues. Losses at the gene ends were 3 bases for V and 1 base for J; bases not matched to a gene: 4. CDR1 and CDR2 (germline): PRHDT, FYEKMQ (reference sequence). The chain's CDR3 is CASSFEDRGNTEAFF. The DNA for the CDR3 is TGTGCCAGCAGCTTCGAAGACAGGGGGAACACTGAAGCTTTCTTT.

This chain joins TRBV5-1 and TRBJ2-1, with 7 bases aligning to TRBD1. The V gene end was trimmed by 4 bases and the J gene end by 4 bases; junction bases not matched to a gene: 5. The CDR3 runs to 14 residues. CDR1 is SGHRS, CDR2 YFSETQ, per germline. This CDR3 reads CASSPGQIYNEQFF. CDR3 nucleotide sequence: TGCGCCAGCAGCCCGGGACAGATTTACAATGAGCAGTTCTTC.

This chain connects TRBV6-1 to TRBJ2-5; 7 nucleotides line up with TRBD2. The V gene's germline CDR1 is MNHNS and CDR2 SASEGT. This CDR3 spans 16 amino acids. V shed 3 bases, J shed 1 base, and the junction held 8 bases outside the gene matches. This CDR3 reads CASSEIVGTTQETQYF. In DNA form, the CDR3 reads TGTGCCAGCAGTGAGATAGTCGGGACTACCCAAGAGACCCAGTACTTC.

V and J are TRBV10-2 and TRBJ1-2; D ambiguous. Trimming shortened V by 7 bases and J by 3 bases, and 12 bases separated the two germline ends. This CDR3 spans 13 amino acids. CDR1 is WSHSY, CDR2 SAAADI, per germline. CDR3 bases: TGCGCCAGCACACTAGGGTTGGACTATGGCTACACCTTC. This sequence encodes CASTLGLDYGYTF.

This clone has a single count. This chain uses TRBV5-1 with TRBJ2-1, with D uncertain. V was pared by 3 bases and J by 6 bases, with 7 bases between. The CDR3 runs 12 residues. Germline V CDR1 and CDR2: SGHRS, YFSETQ. CDR3 loop: CASSSLGNEQFF. The DNA of the CDR3 is TGCGCCAGCAGCTCGCTCGGCAATGAGCAGTTCTTC.

This CDR3 reads CASSYSGGETQYF. CDR3 bases: TGTGCCAGCAGTTACAGCGGGGGGGAGACCCAGTACTTC. The V call is TRBV6-2 or TRBV6-3, the J call TRBJ2-5; 9 nucleotides line up with TRBD2. The ends lost 2 bases at V and 5 bases at J; junction bases unmatched: 0. From germline, CDR1 is MNHEY and CDR2 SVGEGT. This CDR3 contains 13 residues.

V gene TRBV11-2 combines with J gene TRBJ1-3; D remains ambiguous. Trimming took off 2 bases at V and 1 base at J, with 12 bases between the two ends. There are 16 residues in the CDR3. Looked up from germline, CDR1 is SGHAT and CDR2 is FQNNGV. CDR3 in amino acids: CASSLFVLNSGNTIYF. The CDR3 DNA reads as TGTGCCAGCAGCTTATTCGTACTAAATTCTGGAAACACCATATATTTT.

The chain joins TRBV11-3 to TRBJ1-2, with D possibly matching TRBD1 (5 bases). CDR3 length equals 14 residues. Germline assignment: CDR1 SGHNT and CDR2 YENEEA. V lost 6 bases, J lost 8 bases, and 19 bases lay in between. The CDR3 DNA sequence: TGTGCCAGCAGAGTTAACTCAGGGTTTACCGGCTACACCTTC. Protein: CASRVNSGFTGYTF.

The chain recombines TRBV6-5 with TRBJ1-2; 11 bases map to TRBD1. Germline V gene lookup returns CDR1 MNHEY and CDR2 SVGAGI. Trimming cost V 0 bases and J 8 bases; bases outside gene matches: 5. The CDR3 is made up of 15 amino acids. CDR3 in amino acids: CASSYSIGTGGGYTF. The CDR3 region has the DNA TGTGCCAGCAGTTACTCGATCGGGACAGGGGGGGGCTACACCTTC.